What follows describes a single T cell receptor beta chain. The sample originates from a study of blood T cell repertoires in COVID-19. In the original analysis: Amplification with reference gene primers provided the estimates of nucleated cell counts. Clones were read by immunoSEQ multiplex PCR, and TCRdb kept only the in-frame ones, dropping some. That table is the source of V, J and clone size, and D and trimming were worked out from the DNA. In the table there are about 180,000 clones, roughly 86% of which are singletons. The germline gives CDR1 MNHEY, CDR2 SVGAGI. The CDR3 covers 16 residues. J lost 2 bases, V lost 0 bases, and 5 bases had no gene match.

The chain couples TRBV6-5 to TRBJ2-7; 9 bases map to TRBD1. This TCR came from a woman in her twenties or thirties who had recovered from COVID-19. Sequencing was done on a sample of PBMCs or T cells enriched from blood (not recorded which). The CDR3 DNA is TGTGCCAGCAGTTACTCCCCCGGACAGGGGCCCTACGAGCAGTACTTC. Protein sequence: CASSYSPGQGPYEQYF.